The 4 T cell receptor beta chains in this list originate from one sample, sequenced in a study of blood T cells in healthy people across ages. It was with a sample-barcoded 5' primer and a J-beta primer mix that a second PCR of roughly 7 to 12 cycles was run. TCRdb re-analysed the 5' RACE reads in MiXCR, keeping a single row per CDR3 protein. The data show 650,000 to 900,000 distinct CDR3 sequences, around 62% seen once. The source material was blood. Receptors were obtained from a man aged 25-45 years in good health.

The CDR3 nucleotides read TGTGCCAGCAGAGGGGCAGATACGCAGTATTTT. Translated: CASRGADTQYF. The V gene is TRBV7-3, the J gene TRBJ2-3; possible D gene TRBD1, 5 bases. Germline loops: CDR1 SGHTA, CDR2 FQGTGA. The CDR3 spans 11 residues. Trimming shortened V by 6 bases and J by 4 bases, and 5 bases separated the two germline ends.

In DNA, the CDR3 is TGCAGTGCTAGAGATCAAGGAGTGGAGGAAAAACTGTTTTTT. Protein: CSARDQGVEEKLFF. This rearrangement joins TRBV20-1 to TRBJ1-4; no clear D gene. CDR1 is DFQATT, CDR2 SNEGSKA, per germline (reference sequence). V shed 0 bases and J shed 8 bases, with 13 bases lying between them. The CDR3 runs 14 residues.

V usage is TRBV27 and J usage is TRBJ2-5; D is ambiguous. Germline CDR1 is MNHEY and CDR2 is SMNVEV (reference sequence). Between the trimmed V and J ends, which lost 6 bases and 2 bases, there was a span of 16 bases. The CDR3 covers 15 residues. CDR3 amino acids: CASSLGRPLQETQYF. The CDR3 DNA reads TGTGCCAGCAGCCTCGGCCGGCCTTTACAAGAGACCCAGTACTTC.

V usage is TRBV9 and J usage is TRBJ2-3; D ambiguous. This CDR3 comprises 12 residues. V lost 0 bases and J 7 bases, leaving 6 bases between the germline ends. Germline CDR1 reads SGDLS; CDR2 reads YYNGEE. The CDR3 region is CASSVDLNTQYF. The DNA of the CDR3 is TGTGCCAGCAGCGTAGATCTTAATACGCAGTATTTT.